This TCR beta chain was recovered during a study of cytomegalovirus exposure and HLA in healthy donors. The study's findings and limits: In an earlier analysis, productive rearrangement rates for most beta V segments clustered near 87% or 30%. CMV antigen specificity of a few CMV-associated chains was confirmed in vitro. Some public TCRs appeared in many individuals, while most sequences were rare.

The donors gave bone marrow, and they were healthy. PCR used 60 Vbeta primers and 13 Jbeta primers. Method: immunoSEQ multiplex PCR; TCRdb's copy keeps in-frame clones and lacks some. The sample shows about 57,000 clones, 65% to 80% of them seen only once. Details on this clone: Its antigen is undetermined.

The CDR3 extends over 16 amino acids. V lost 7 bases and J lost 0, with 17 bases in between. Germline CDR1 is SGDLS and CDR2 is YYNGEE. The sequenced sample was PBMCs. This clonotype was obtained from a woman aged 25 to 39 in good health and CMV-seronegative. V is TRBV9 and J is TRBJ1-3; weak D call: TRBD1 (5 bases). The CDR3 protein is CASGSRAGHSGNTIYF. CDR3 DNA sequence: TGTGCCAGCGGGTCCCGGGCAGGACACTCTGGAAACACCATATATTTT.